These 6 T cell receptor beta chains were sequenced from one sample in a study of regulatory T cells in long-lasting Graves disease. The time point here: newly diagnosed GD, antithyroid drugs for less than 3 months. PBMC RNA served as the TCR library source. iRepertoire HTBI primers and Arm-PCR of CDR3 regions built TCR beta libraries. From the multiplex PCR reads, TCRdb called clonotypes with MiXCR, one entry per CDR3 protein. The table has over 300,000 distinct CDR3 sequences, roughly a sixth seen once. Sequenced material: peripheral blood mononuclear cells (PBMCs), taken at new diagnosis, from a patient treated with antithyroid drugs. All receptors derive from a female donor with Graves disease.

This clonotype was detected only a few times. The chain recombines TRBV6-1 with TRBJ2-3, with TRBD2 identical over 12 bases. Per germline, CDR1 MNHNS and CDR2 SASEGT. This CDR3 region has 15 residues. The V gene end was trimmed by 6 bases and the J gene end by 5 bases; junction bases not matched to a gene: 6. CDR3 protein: CASRTLAGGKDTQYF. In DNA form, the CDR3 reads TGTGCCAGCAGAACCCTAGCGGGGGGGAAAGATACGCAGTATTTT.

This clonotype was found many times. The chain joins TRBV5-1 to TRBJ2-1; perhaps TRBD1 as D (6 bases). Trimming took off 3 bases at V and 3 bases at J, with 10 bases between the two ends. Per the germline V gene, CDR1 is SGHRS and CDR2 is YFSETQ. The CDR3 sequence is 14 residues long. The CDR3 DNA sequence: TGCGCCAGCAGCTACCGGGACAACTACAATGAGCAGTTCTTC. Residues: CASSYRDNYNEQFF.

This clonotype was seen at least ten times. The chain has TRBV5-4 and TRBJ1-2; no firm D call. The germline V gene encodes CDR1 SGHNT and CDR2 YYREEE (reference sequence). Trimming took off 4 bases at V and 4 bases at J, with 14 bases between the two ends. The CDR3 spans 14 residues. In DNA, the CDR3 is TGTGCCAGCAGCGCTGAGACCCGAGGCTATGGCTACACCTTC. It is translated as CASSAETRGYGYTF.

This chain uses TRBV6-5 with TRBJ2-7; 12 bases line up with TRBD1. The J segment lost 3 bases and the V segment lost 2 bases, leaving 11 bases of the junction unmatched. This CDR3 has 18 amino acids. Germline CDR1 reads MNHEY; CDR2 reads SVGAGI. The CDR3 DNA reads TGTGCCAGCAGTTACGCACGATTCCGGGACAGGGGGCTCTACGAGCAGTACTTC. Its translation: CASSYARFRDRGLYEQYF.

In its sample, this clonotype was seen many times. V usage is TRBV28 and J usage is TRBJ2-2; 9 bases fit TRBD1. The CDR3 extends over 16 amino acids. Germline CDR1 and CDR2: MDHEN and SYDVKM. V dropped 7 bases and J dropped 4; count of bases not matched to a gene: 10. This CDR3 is CASNLRDRVSTGELFF. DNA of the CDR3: TGTGCCAGCAATCTCCGGGACAGGGTATCCACCGGGGAGCTGTTTTTT.

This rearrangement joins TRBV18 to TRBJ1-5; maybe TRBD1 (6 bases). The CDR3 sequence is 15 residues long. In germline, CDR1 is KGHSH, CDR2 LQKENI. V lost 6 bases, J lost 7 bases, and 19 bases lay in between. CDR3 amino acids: CASSPGQKSAQPQHF. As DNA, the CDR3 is TGTGCCAGCTCGCCGGGACAAAAGAGTGCGCAGCCCCAGCATTTT.